This T cell receptor beta chain came from a study of regulatory T cells in long-lasting Graves disease. This CDR3 region has 13 residues. The germline V and J ends were trimmed by 8 bases and 1 base, with 11 bases remaining between them. The germline CDR1 and CDR2 sequences are SQVTM and ANQGSEA. In building TCR beta libraries, iRepertoire HTBI primers were used together with Arm-PCR of CDR3 regions. TCRdb fed the multiplex PCR reads into MiXCR, producing one record per CDR3 protein. The sample yields almost 350,000 distinct CDR3 sequences, about 19% seen once. Time point meaning: persistent/refractory GD, antithyroid drugs over 5 years with positive TRAb. The TCR library used RNA extracted from PBMCs.

This TCR was sampled from a female donor with Graves disease. V is TRBV29-1 and J is TRBJ2-2, with D perhaps assigned TRBD1 or TRBD2 (6 bases each). Here the sequenced sample was peripheral blood mononuclear cells (PBMCs), taken when the disease was refractory, from a patient treated with antithyroid drugs. CDR3 DNA: TGCAGCACCGGGGGCCAGAACACCGGGGAGCTGTTTTTT. This codes for CSTGGQNTGELFF.